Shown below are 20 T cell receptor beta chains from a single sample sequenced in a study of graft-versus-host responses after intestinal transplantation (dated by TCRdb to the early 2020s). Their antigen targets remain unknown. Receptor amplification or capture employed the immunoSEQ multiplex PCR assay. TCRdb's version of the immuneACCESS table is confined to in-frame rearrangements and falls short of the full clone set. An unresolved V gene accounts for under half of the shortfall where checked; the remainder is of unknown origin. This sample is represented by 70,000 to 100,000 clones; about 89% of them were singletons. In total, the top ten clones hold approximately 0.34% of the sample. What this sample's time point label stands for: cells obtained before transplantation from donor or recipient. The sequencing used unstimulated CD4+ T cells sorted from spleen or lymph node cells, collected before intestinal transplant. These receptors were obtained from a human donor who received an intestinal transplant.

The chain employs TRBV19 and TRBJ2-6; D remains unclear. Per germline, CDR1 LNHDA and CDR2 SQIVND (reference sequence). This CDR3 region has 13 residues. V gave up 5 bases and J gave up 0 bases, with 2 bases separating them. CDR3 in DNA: TGTGCCAGTAGTCTCTCTGGGGCCAACGTCCTGACTTTC. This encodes CASSLSGANVLTF. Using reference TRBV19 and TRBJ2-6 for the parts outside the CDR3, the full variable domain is DGGITQSPKYLFRKEGQNVTLSCEQNLNHDAMYWYRQDPGQGLRLIYYSQIVNDFQKGDIAEGYSVSREKKESFPLTVTSAQKNPTAFYLCASSLSGANVLTFGAGSRLTVL.

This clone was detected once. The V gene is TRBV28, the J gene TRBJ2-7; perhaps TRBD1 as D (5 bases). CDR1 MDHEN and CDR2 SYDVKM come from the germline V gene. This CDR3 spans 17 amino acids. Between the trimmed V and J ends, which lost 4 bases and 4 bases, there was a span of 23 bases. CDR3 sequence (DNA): TGTGCCAGCAGTTCGGTCGGATCAGGGTTAATTGAGTACGAGCAGTACTTC. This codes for CASSSVGSGLIEYEQYF.

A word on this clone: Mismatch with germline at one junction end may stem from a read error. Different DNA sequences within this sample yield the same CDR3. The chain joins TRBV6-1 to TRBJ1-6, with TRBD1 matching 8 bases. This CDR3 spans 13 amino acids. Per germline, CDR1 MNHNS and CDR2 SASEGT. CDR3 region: CASSEGTGSPLHF. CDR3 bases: TGTGCCAGCAGTGAAGGGACAGGGTCACCCCTCCATTTT.

As DNA, the CDR3 is TGTGCCAGCAGCTTAACCGACAGGGACGGCTCGCTGAACACTGAAGCTTTCTTT. Protein sequence: CASSLTDRDGSLNTEAFF. V is TRBV5-6 and J is TRBJ1-1; TRBD1 agrees at 7 bases. J was trimmed by 0 bases and V by 2 bases; bases with no gene match: 13. Germline assignment: CDR1 SGHDT and CDR2 YYEEEE. CDR3 length: 18 residues.

CDR3 sequence reads: CASSLLAGGSNEQFF. DNA of the CDR3: TGCGCCAGCAGCTTACTAGCGGGAGGGAGTAATGAGCAGTTCTTC. The chain recombines TRBV5-1 with TRBJ2-1; 13 bases match TRBD2. The CDR3 has 15 residues. Unmatched junction bases numbered 3, after V lost 2 bases and J lost 7 bases. Germline lookup yields CDR1 SGHRS and CDR2 YFSETQ.

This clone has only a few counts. The CDR3 sequence: CAIGQTFKDYGYTF. CDR3 DNA: TGCGCCATAGGACAGACCTTTAAAGACTATGGCTACACCTTC. V is TRBV10-1 and J is TRBJ1-2, with D possibly matching TRBD1 (6 bases). The ends were cut back, 10 bases at V and 3 bases at J, with 18 bases in the middle. CDR3 length: 14 residues. The germline CDR1 and CDR2 sequences are WNHNN and SYGVQD (reference sequence).

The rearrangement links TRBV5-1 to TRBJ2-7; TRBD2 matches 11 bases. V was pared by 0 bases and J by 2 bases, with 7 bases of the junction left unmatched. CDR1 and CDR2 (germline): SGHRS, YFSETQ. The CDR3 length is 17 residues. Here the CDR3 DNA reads TGCGCCAGCAGCTTGGCTCTAGCGGGAGGAGGCGCCTACGAGCAGTACTTC. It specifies CASSLALAGGGAYEQYF.

The CDR3 nucleotides read TGTGCCAGCAGCGTAGGGTGGAGCGGGGGGGCTCAAGAGACCCAGTACTTC. This gives the protein CASSVGWSGGAQETQYF. The chain has TRBV9 and TRBJ2-5, with TRBD2 matching 10 bases. J gave up 2 bases and V 0 bases, and 7 bases lay outside the gene matches. The CDR3 totals 17 residues. Germline V gives CDR1 SGDLS, CDR2 YYNGEE.

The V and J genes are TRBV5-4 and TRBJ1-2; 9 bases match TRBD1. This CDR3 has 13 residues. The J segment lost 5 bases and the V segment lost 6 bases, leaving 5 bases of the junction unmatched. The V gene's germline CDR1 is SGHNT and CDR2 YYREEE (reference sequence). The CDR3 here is CASTSDRGYGYTF. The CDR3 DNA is TGTGCCAGCACCTCGGACAGGGGATATGGCTACACCTTC.

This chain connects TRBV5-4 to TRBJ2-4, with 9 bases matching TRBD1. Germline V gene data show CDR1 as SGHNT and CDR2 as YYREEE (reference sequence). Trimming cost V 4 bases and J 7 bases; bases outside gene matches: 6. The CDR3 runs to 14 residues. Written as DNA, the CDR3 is TGTGCCAGCAGCCCGGACAGGGGAAGGAACATTCAGTACTTC. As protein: CASSPDRGRNIQYF.

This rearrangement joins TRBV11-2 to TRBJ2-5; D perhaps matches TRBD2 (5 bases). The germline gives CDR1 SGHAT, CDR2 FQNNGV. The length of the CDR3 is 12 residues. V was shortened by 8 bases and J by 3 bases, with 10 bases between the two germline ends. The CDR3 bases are TGTGCCAGCCGGGGAGAGAAAGAGACCCAGTACTTC. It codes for CASRGEKETQYF. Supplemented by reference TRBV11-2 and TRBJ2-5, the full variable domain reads EAGVAQSPRYKIIEKRQSVAFWCNPISGHATLYWYQQILGQGPKLLIQFQNNGVVDDSQLPKDRFSAERLKGVDSTLKIQPAKLEDSAVYLCASRGEKETQYFGPGTRLLVL.

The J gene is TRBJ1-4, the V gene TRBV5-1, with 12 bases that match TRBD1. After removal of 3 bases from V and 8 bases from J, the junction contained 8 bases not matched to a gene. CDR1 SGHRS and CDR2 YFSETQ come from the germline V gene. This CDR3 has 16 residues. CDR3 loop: CASSWDRGRAGEKLFF. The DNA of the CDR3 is TGCGCCAGCAGCTGGGACAGGGGGCGAGCTGGCGAAAAACTGTTTTTT.

This chain's CDR3 is CASSWTDSLNYGYTF. In DNA, the CDR3 is TGCGCCAGCAGCTGGACCGACAGCCTAAACTATGGCTACACCTTC. This chain links TRBV5-1 with TRBJ1-2; the D gene is possibly TRBD1 (5 bases). Germline CDR1 and CDR2: SGHRS and YFSETQ. The V and J ends lost 3 bases and 2 bases respectively, with 14 bases between them. The CDR3 extends over 15 amino acids. Full variable domain (missing parts from reference TRBV5-1 and TRBJ1-2): KAGVTQTPRYLIKTRGQQVTLSCSPISGHRSVSWYQQTPGQGLQFLFEYFSETQRNKGNFPGRFSGRQFSNSRSEMNVSTLELGDSALYLCASSWTDSLNYGYTFGSGTRLTVV.

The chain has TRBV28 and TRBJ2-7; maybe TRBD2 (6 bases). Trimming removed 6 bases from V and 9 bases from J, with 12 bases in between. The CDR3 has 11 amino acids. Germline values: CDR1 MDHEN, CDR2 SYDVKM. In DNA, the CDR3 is TGTGCCAGCAGGGAGGGTCCTGCGCAGTACTTC. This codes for CASREGPAQYF.

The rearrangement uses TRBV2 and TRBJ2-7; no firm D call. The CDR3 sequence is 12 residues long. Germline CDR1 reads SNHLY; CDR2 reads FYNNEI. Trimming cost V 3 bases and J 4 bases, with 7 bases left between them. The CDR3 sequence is CASSELSYEQYF. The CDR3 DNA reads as TGTGCCAGCAGTGAGCTCAGTTACGAGCAGTACTTC. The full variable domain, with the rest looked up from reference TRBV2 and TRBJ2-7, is EPEVTQTPSHQVTQMGQEVILRCVPISNHLYFYWYRQILGQKVEFLVSFYNNEISEKSEIFDDQFSVERPDGSNFTLKIRSTKLEDSAMYFCASSELSYEQYFGPGTRLTVT.

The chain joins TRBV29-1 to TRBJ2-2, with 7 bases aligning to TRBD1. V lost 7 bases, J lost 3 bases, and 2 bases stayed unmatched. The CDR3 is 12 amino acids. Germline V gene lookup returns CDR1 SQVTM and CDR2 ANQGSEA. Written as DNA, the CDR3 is TGCAGCGGACAGGGAGACACCGGGGAGCTGTTTTTT. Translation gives CSGQGDTGELFF.

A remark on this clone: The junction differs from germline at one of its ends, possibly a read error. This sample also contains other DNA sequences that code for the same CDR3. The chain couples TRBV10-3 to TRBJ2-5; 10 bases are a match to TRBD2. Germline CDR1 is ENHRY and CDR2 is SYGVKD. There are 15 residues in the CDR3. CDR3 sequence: CAISEASGGQETQYF. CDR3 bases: TGCGCCATCAGTGAGGCTAGCGGGGGCCAAGAGACCCAGTACTTC.

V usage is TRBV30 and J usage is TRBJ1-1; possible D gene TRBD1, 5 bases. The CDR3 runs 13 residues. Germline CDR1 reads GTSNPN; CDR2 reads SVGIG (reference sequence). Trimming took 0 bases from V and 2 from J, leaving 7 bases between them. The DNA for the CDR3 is TGTGCCTGGAGTGTAGGGGTAAACACTGAAGCTTTCTTT. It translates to CAWSVGVNTEAFF. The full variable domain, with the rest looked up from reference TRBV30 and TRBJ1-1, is SQTIHQWPATLVQPVGSPLSLECTVEGTSNPNLYWYRQAAGRGLQLLFYSVGIGQISSEVPQNLSASRPQDRQFILSSKKLLLSDSGFYLCAWSVGVNTEAFFGQGTRLTVV.

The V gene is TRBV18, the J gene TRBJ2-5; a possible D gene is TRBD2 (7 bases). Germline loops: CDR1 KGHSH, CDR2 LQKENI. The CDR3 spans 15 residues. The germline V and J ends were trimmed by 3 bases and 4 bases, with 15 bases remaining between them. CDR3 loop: CASSPSGGARETQYF. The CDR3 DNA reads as TGTGCCAGCTCACCTTCTGGGGGGGCGCGAGAGACCCAGTACTTC.

Here the CDR3 reads CASSFGSSSTDTQYF. The CDR3 nucleotides are TGCGCCAGCAGCTTTGGCTCGTCTAGCACAGATACGCAGTATTTT. The rearrangement links TRBV5-1 to TRBJ2-3; D is unclear. The length of the CDR3 is 15 residues. The V gene lost 2 bases and the J gene lost 0 bases, with 10 bases spanning the gap. Germline V gene sequence: CDR1 SGHRS, CDR2 YFSETQ.